The 3 T cell receptor beta chains listed next were all sequenced from one sample in a study of metastatic and nonmetastatic thyroid tumors. TCRdb ran MiXCR on the PCR reads. The sample records 53,000 or so clones, approximately 22% being singletons. Prior to thyroid surgery, none of the patients had received any treatment. The sample taken for sequencing was blood. These receptor sequences come from a female donor with papillary thyroid cancer or a benign thyroid nodule (not recorded which). Some clones in this sample may be carry-over from other donors' samples.

This clone was observed a handful of times. A much more abundant neighbour one base away suggests this may be a read error. This rearrangement joins TRBV7-8 to TRBJ2-3; D call uncertain. CDR1 is SGHVS, CDR2 FQNEAQ, per germline. This CDR3 has 13 amino acids. Trimming took off 5 bases at V and 5 bases at J, with 11 bases between the two ends. CDR3 region: CASSPTVLDTQYF. The CDR3 nucleotides read TGTGCCAGCAGCCCGACTGTCCTAGATACGCAGTATTTT.

This clone was detected ten times or more. The V call is TRBV28, the J call TRBJ1-1, with TRBD1 as a possible D gene (5 bases). V lost 5 bases and J lost 5, with 15 bases in between. This CDR3 contains 14 residues. Germline V gene data show CDR1 as MDHEN and CDR2 as SYDVKM. DNA of the CDR3: TGTGCCAGCAGTCCCCCGGGGGGGTGGACTGAAGCTTTCTTT. This encodes CASSPPGGWTEAFF.

There are many counts of this clone. V usage is TRBV3-1 and J usage is TRBJ2-7; TRBD2 matches at 7 bases. Trimming took 2 bases from V and 3 from J; bases not matched to a gene: 1. The CDR3 sequence is 13 residues long. Germline V gives CDR1 LGHDT, CDR2 YNNKEL (reference sequence). This CDR3 is CASSQREGYEQYF. For the CDR3, the DNA is TGTGCCAGCAGCCAAAGGGAGGGCTACGAGCAGTACTTC.